The 25 T cell receptor beta chains below were found in one sample sequenced in a study of blood T cell repertoires in COVID-19. Assay used: immunoSEQ multiplex PCR; TCRdb lists only in-frame clones, some missing. The sample includes hundreds of thousands of clones, about 82% of them seen just once. Material: PBMCs or T cells enriched from blood (not recorded which). The receptors shown here come from a woman between 50 and 59 years old who had recovered from COVID-19.

The chain recombines TRBV9 with TRBJ1-6; tentative D call: TRBD1 (5 bases). The CDR3 has 14 residues. The ends were cut back, 0 bases at V and 11 bases at J, with 12 bases in the middle. Germline lookup yields CDR1 SGDLS and CDR2 YYNGEE. CDR3: CASSVETGRAPLHF. The CDR3 DNA follows: TGTGCCAGCAGCGTAGAGACGGGCAGGGCACCCCTCCACTTT.

The gene calls are TRBV3-1 (or the pseudogene TRBV3-2) and TRBJ2-3; possible D gene TRBD2, 6 bases. Trimming cost V 5 bases and J 4 bases, with 25 bases left between them. The CDR3 contains 18 residues. CDR1 and CDR2 from the germline V gene are LGHDT and YNNKEL (reference sequence). The CDR3 protein is CASSYGGMRGMGPDTQYF. CDR3 in DNA: TGTGCCAGCAGCTATGGCGGGATGAGAGGGATGGGTCCAGATACGCAGTATTTT.

The sample holds one count of this clone. The V gene is TRBV11-2, the J gene TRBJ2-3, with TRBD2 matching 11 bases. This CDR3 has 19 residues. CDR1 is SGHAT, CDR2 FQNNGV, per germline. After removal of 5 bases from V and 0 bases from J, the junction contained 13 bases not matched to a gene. The CDR3 nucleotides are TGTGCCAGCAGCAAGTGGAAAAACTTAGCGGGGGGGAGCACAGATACGCAGTATTTT. Translation: CASSKWKNLAGGSTDTQYF.

The rearrangement links TRBV29-1 to TRBJ2-1, with D maybe TRBD1 (5 bases). CDR3 length: 15 amino acids. Between the trimmed V and J ends, which lost 1 base and 2 bases, there was a span of 12 bases. Germline CDR1 SQVTM, CDR2 ANQGSEA. In nucleotides, the CDR3 is TGCAGCGTTGAAGTAACAGGAAGCCCCTACAATGAGCAGTTCTTC. Residues: CSVEVTGSPYNEQFF.

This clone was observed a single time. The V call is TRBV5-6, the J call TRBJ2-2, with 12 bases matching TRBD2. CDR1 and CDR2 (germline): SGHDT, YYEEEE. This CDR3 region has 17 residues. Losses at the gene ends were 3 bases for V and 2 bases for J; bases not matched to a gene: 5. The CDR3 here is CASSWRTSGVNTGELFF. As DNA, the CDR3 is TGTGCCAGCAGCTGGAGGACTAGCGGGGTTAACACCGGGGAGCTGTTTTTT.

V usage is TRBV9 and J usage is TRBJ1-2, with a tentative D call TRBD1 (6 bases). V gave up 3 bases and J gave up 4 bases, with 10 bases separating them. CDR3 length: 13 residues. Germline V gene sequence: CDR1 SGDLS, CDR2 YYNGEE. The CDR3 loop reads CASSAGTLYGYTF. The CDR3 DNA sequence: TGTGCCAGCAGCGCAGGGACACTCTATGGCTACACCTTC.

V usage is TRBV6-6 and J usage is TRBJ1-2; no clear D gene. Germline CDR1 and CDR2: MNHNY and SVGAGI (reference sequence). Trimming pared 10 bases from V and 5 bases from J, leaving 20 bases between. CDR3 size: 14 residues. The CDR3 coding sequence is TGTGCCACCCAAAAGGCCGACGGCGGATATGGCTACACCTTC. Translating it yields CATQKADGGYGYTF.

V usage is TRBV12-3 or TRBV12-4 and J usage is TRBJ2-1, with D possibly being TRBD2 (6 bases). The CDR3 contains 13 residues. Trimming removed 3 bases at V and 9 bases at J, with 12 bases between. The CDR3 here is CASSFLWGGEQFF. CDR3 DNA sequence: TGTGCCAGCAGTTTTCTCTGGGGAGGTGAGCAGTTCTTC.

This rearrangement joins TRBV3-1 (or the pseudogene TRBV3-2) to TRBJ1-5; unclear D gene. Germline loops: CDR1 LGHDT, CDR2 YNNKEL (reference sequence). V was pared by 1 base and J by 1 base, with 8 bases between. The length of the CDR3 is 15 residues. CDR3 coding DNA: TGTGCCAGCAGCCAAGCTCCGAGAAGCAATCAGCCCCAGCATTTT. Residues: CASSQAPRSNQPQHF.

The V and J genes are TRBV11-2 and TRBJ2-1; D may be TRBD2 (5 bases). Germline V CDR1 and CDR2: SGHAT, FQNNGV. CDR3 length: 15 amino acids. V was clipped by 6 bases and J by 5 bases, with 17 bases between them. The DNA for the CDR3 is TGTGCCAGCAGAAAACTAGTAGGTAGTGACAATGAGCAGTTCTTC. It is translated as CASRKLVGSDNEQFF.

V gene TRBV6-5 combines with J gene TRBJ2-7; perhaps TRBD1 as D (6 bases). The V and J ends lost 5 bases and 0 bases respectively, with 8 bases between them. The CDR3 has 13 residues. Germline V gene data show CDR1 as MNHEY and CDR2 as SVGAGI. The CDR3 loop is CASSQGSSYEQYF. CDR3 DNA: TGTGCCAGCAGTCAGGGGAGCTCCTACGAGCAGTACTTC.

The chain employs TRBV12-2 and TRBJ1-4; the table's TRBD1 call for D was not verified on the DNA. TRBV12-2 is an annotated pseudogene. There are 17 residues in the CDR3. CDR3 DNA sequence: TGTGCAAGTCGCCCCGTGTTTGTCAGGGTTGGTAATGAAAAACTGTTTTTT. Its protein is CASRPVFVRVGNEKLFF.

V and J are TRBV7-6 and TRBJ1-1; D ambiguous. V lost 5 bases, J lost 2 bases, and 9 bases lay in between. CDR1 and CDR2 from the germline V gene are SGHVS and FNYEAQ. The CDR3 contains 13 residues. The CDR3 here is CASSKQQNTEAFF. The CDR3, as DNA: TGTGCCAGCAGCAAACAGCAAAACACTGAAGCTTTCTTT.

This chain joins TRBV7-8 and TRBJ1-5, with a possible D match to TRBD1 (6 bases). Germline CDR1 and CDR2: SGHVS and FQNEAQ. The CDR3 covers 15 residues. V was trimmed by 2 bases and J by 6 bases, leaving 14 bases between them. The CDR3: CASSLSSQGGQPQHF. The CDR3 DNA follows: TGTGCCAGCAGCTTAAGCTCACAGGGTGGTCAGCCCCAGCATTTT.

The chain has TRBV7-2 and TRBJ1-4, with D unclear. The CDR3 covers 13 residues. V dropped 5 bases and J dropped 0 bases, with 4 bases sitting between them. Germline V gene sequence: CDR1 SGHTA, CDR2 FQGNSA. CDR3 nucleotide sequence: TGTGCCAGCAGCCGTTCAACTAATGAAAAACTGTTTTTT. Translating gives CASSRSTNEKLFF.

This clone was detected only a few times. The CDR3 sequence: CAWSVWTGTTEAFF. The CDR3 DNA follows: TGTGCCTGGAGTGTTTGGACAGGGACCACTGAAGCTTTCTTT. This chain links TRBV30 with TRBJ1-1; 8 bases agree with TRBD1. With 0 bases clipped from V and 4 bases from J, the junction kept 4 bases outside the gene matches. Germline V CDR1 and CDR2: GTSNPN, SVGIG (reference sequence). This CDR3 contains 14 residues.

The chain combines TRBV5-5 with TRBJ2-1, with 7 bases aligning to TRBD2. The CDR3 covers 19 residues. Germline lookup yields CDR1 SGHKS and CDR2 YYEKEE (reference sequence). V was clipped by 4 bases and J by 2 bases; unmatched bases: 18. The CDR3 DNA sequence: TGTGCCAGCAGCGATCTCGGGGGGTTGGGGGACCCAACCTACAATGAGCAGTTCTTC. It specifies CASSDLGGLGDPTYNEQFF.

The genes are TRBV4-2 and TRBJ2-1, with 13 bases that match TRBD2. With V trimmed by 4 bases and J by 0 bases, 9 bases remained unmatched. The length of the CDR3 is 19 residues. Germline CDR1 is LGHNA and CDR2 is YNFKEQ. This CDR3 reads CASSRAGTSGTSSYNEQFF. The CDR3 nucleotides are TGTGCCAGCAGCCGCGCCGGGACTAGCGGGACTTCCTCCTACAATGAGCAGTTCTTC.

On this clone: The same CDR3 arises from other DNA sequences in this sample as well. The chain has TRBV18 and TRBJ2-7; TRBD1 might be the D (5 bases). Trimming left V 2 bases short and J 0 bases short, with 5 bases between. The CDR3 loop spans 13 amino acids. Germline CDR1 is KGHSH and CDR2 is LQKENI. Here the CDR3 DNA reads TGTGCCAGCTCACCAGACAGCTCCTACGAGCAGTACTTC. Its protein is CASSPDSSYEQYF. The full variable domain, rest sourced from reference TRBV18 and TRBJ2-7, is NAGVMQNPRHLVRRRGQEARLRCSPMKGHSHVYWYRQLPEEGLKFMVYLQKENIIDESGMPKERFSAEFPKEGPSILRIQQVVRGDSAAYFCASSPDSSYEQYFGPGTRLTVT.

The sample holds one count of this clone. J is TRBJ1-1 and V is TRBV20-1, with 7 bases matching TRBD1. Germline CDR1 and CDR2: DFQATT and SNEGSKA (reference sequence). The CDR3 has 11 residues. V was pared by 5 bases and J by 11 bases, with 8 bases of the junction left unmatched. The CDR3 DNA sequence: TGCAGTGCTCGGACAGGCTCGCAGGCTTTCTTT. Translating it yields CSARTGSQAFF.

This chain links TRBV29-1 with TRBJ2-7; TRBD1 aligns across 8 bases. Germline V gives CDR1 SQVTM, CDR2 ANQGSEA. Trimming cost V 1 base and J 7 bases; bases outside gene matches: 6. The CDR3 sequence is 13 residues long. CDR3 loop: CSVEGTGILEQYF. The CDR3, as DNA: TGCAGCGTTGAAGGGACAGGGATTCTGGAGCAGTACTTC.

In DNA, the CDR3 is TGTGCCAGCAGCTTAGGGGACAGCCGCACTGAAGCTTTCTTT. Translated, it gives CASSLGDSRTEAFF. V is TRBV7-2 and J is TRBJ1-1; 7 nucleotides line up with TRBD1. The germline V gene has CDR1 SGHTA and CDR2 FQGNSA. This CDR3 has 14 residues. The V segment lost 1 base and the J segment 4 bases; nucleotides outside the gene matches: 3.

The V and J genes are TRBV5-4 and TRBJ2-5; tentatively, D is TRBD1 (5 bases). This CDR3 spans 14 amino acids. Trimming removed 3 bases from V and 7 bases from J, with 16 bases in between. CDR1 and CDR2 from the germline V gene are SGHNT and YYREEE (reference sequence). The DNA of the CDR3 is TGTGCCAGCAGCTGGGAAGGGCCCCAGGGGACCCAGTACTTC. The encoded protein is CASSWEGPQGTQYF.

This chain connects TRBV7-9 to TRBJ2-7; D uncertain. Trimming removed 4 bases at V and 4 bases at J, with 17 bases between. The germline V gene has CDR1 SEHNR and CDR2 FQNEAQ (reference sequence). This CDR3 contains 15 residues. The CDR3 DNA reads TGTGCCAGCAGCTCGATACTCGGTAGATGGTACGAGCAGTACTTC. Translation: CASSSILGRWYEQYF.

The chain carries TRBV7-9 and TRBJ1-1; 7 bases are shared with TRBD1. V gave up 6 bases and J gave up 7 bases; unmatched junction bases: 8. CDR1 is SEHNR and CDR2 is FQNEAQ in the germline V gene (reference sequence). The CDR3 is made up of 13 amino acids. CDR3 in amino acids: CASRSGQKFEAFF. The CDR3 DNA sequence: TGTGCCAGCAGATCGGGACAGAAGTTTGAAGCTTTCTTT.